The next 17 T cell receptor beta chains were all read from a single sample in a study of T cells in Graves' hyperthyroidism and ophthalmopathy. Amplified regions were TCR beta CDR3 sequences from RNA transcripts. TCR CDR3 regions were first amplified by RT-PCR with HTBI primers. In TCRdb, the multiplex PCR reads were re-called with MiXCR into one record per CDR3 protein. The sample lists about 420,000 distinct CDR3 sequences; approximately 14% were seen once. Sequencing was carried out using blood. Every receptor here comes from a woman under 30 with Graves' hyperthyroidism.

The CDR3 DNA follows: TGTGCCAGCAGAGTTGGAACCGGGACTTTACAAGAGACCCAGTACTTC. Translated, it gives CASRVGTGTLQETQYF. The chain has TRBV25-1 and TRBJ2-5; perhaps TRBD2 as D (6 bases). The CDR3 has 16 residues. Trimming stripped 6 bases from V and 2 bases from J, with 19 bases between. Germline assignment: CDR1 MGHDK and CDR2 SYGVNS.

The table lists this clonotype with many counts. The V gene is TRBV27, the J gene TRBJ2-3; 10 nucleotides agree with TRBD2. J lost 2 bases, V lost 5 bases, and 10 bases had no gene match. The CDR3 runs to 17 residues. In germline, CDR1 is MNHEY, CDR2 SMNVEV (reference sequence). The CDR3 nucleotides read TGTGCCAGCAGTCCACCCCCAGCGGGAGGGCCCACAGATACGCAGTATTTT. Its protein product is CASSPPPAGGPTDTQYF.

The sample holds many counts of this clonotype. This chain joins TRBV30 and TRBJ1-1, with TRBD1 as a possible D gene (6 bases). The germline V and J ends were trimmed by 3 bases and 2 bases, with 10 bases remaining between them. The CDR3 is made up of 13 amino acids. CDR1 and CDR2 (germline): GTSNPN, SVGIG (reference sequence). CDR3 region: CAWSRGLNTEAFF. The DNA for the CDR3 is TGTGCCTGGAGCCGGGGGCTAAACACTGAAGCTTTCTTT.

The CDR3 region has the DNA TGTGCCAGCAGTCGCCAAGATGGGACAGGAGGACTATATGGCTACACCTTC. This codes for CASSRQDGTGGLYGYTF. The chain carries TRBV6-2 or TRBV6-3 and TRBJ1-2, with TRBD1 matching 8 bases. This CDR3 spans 17 amino acids. Per germline, CDR1 MNHEY and CDR2 SVGEGT. Losses at the gene ends were 5 bases for V and 5 bases for J; bases not matched to a gene: 16.

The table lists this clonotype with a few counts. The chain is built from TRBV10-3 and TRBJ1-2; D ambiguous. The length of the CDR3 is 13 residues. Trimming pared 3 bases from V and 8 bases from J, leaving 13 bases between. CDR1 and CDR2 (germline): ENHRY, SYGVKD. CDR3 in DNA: TGTGCCATCAGTGAAGGCGATGGCGGGGGCTACACCTTC. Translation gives CAISEGDGGGYTF.

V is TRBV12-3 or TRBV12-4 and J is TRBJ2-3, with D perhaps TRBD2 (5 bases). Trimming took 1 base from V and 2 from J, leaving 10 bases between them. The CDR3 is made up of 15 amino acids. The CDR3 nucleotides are TGTGCCAGCAGTTTAGTTGCGGGCATCACAGATACGCAGTATTTT. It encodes CASSLVAGITDTQYF.

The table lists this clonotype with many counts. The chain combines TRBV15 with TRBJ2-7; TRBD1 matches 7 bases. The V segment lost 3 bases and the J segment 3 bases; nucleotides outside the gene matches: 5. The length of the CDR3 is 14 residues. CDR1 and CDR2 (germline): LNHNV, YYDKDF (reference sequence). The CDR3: CATSRTGLNYEQYF. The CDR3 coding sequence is TGTGCCACCAGCAGGACAGGGCTAAACTACGAGCAGTACTTC.

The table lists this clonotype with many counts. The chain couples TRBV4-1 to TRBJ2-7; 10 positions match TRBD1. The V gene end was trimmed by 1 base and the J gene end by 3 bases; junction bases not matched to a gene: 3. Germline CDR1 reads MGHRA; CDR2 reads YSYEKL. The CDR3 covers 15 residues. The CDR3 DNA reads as TGCGCCAGCAGCCAAGCCCGGACAGGGGGCTACGAGCAGTACTTC. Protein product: CASSQARTGGYEQYF.

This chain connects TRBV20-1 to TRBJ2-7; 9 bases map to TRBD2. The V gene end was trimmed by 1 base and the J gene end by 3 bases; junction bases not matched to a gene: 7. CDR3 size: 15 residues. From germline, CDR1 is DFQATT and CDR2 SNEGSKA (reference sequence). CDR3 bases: TGCAGTGCTAGAGCTGGAGCGGGAGGCGTCTACGAGCAGTACTTC. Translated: CSARAGAGGVYEQYF.

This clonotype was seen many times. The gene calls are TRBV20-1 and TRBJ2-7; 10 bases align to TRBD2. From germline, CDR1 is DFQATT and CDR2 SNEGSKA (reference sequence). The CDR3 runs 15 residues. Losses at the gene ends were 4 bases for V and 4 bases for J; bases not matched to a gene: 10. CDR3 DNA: TGCAGTGCTACCCAACCTAGCGGGAGTTCTTACGAGCAGTACTTC. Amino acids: CSATQPSGSSYEQYF.

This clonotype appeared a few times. The CDR3 protein is CASKSRPTGGGEPRNEKLFF. Here the CDR3 DNA reads TGTGCCAGTAAATCTCGACCGACAGGGGGTGGAGAACCCCGTAATGAAAAACTGTTTTTT. The chain joins TRBV19 to TRBJ1-4, with TRBD1 matching 9 bases. The V and J ends lost 7 bases and 4 bases, in that order; junction bases with no gene match: 22. The CDR3 covers 20 residues. Germline values: CDR1 LNHDA, CDR2 SQIVND (reference sequence).

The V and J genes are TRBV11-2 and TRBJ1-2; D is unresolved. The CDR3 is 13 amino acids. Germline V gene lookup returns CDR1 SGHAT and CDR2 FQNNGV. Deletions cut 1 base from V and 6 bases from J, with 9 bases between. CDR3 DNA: TGTGCCAGCAGCTTAGGGGCGTTGAATGGCTACACCTTC. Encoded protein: CASSLGALNGYTF.

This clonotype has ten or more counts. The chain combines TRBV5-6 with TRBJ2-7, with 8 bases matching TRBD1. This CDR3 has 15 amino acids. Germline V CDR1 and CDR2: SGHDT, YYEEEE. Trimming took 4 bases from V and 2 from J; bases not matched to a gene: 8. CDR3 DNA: TGTGCCAGCAGCAGCGACAGGGGATTGACCTACGAGCAGTACTTC. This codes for CASSSDRGLTYEQYF.

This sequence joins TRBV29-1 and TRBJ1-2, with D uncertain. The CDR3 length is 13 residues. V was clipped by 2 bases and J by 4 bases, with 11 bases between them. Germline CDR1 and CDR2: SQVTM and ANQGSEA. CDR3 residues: CSVENVLGYGYTF. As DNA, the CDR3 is TGCAGCGTTGAAAATGTACTGGGCTATGGCTACACCTTC. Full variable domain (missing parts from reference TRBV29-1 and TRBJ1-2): SAVISQKPSRDICQRGTSLTIQCQVDSQVTMMFWYRQQPGQSLTLIATANQGSEATYESGFVIDKFPISRPNLTFSTLTVSNMSPEDSSIYLCSVENVLGYGYTFGSGTRLTVV.

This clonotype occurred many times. CDR3 loop: CASSPGQGSWNEQFF. DNA of the CDR3: TGTGCCAGCAGTCCGGGACAGGGCAGTTGGAATGAGCAGTTCTTC. The chain combines TRBV12-3 or TRBV12-4 with TRBJ2-1, with 9 nucleotides matching TRBD1. The length of the CDR3 is 15 residues. V gave up 5 bases and J gave up 7 bases; unmatched junction bases: 9.

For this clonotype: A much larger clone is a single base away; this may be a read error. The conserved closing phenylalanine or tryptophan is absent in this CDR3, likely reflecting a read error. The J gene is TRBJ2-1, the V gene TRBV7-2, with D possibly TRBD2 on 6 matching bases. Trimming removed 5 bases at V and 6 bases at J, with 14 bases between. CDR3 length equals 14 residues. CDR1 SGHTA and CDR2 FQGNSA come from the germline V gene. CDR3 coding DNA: TGTGCCAGCAGCCCCTATGAGGGACTCAATGAGCAGTTCTCC. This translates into CASSPYEGLNEQFS.

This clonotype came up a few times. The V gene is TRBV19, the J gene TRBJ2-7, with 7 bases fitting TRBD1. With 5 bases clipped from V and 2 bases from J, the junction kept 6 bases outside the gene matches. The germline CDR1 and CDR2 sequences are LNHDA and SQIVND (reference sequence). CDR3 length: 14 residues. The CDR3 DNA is TGTGCCAGTAGTGGTCGACAGGGAACCTACGAGCAGTACTTC. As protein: CASSGRQGTYEQYF.